What follows is one T cell receptor beta chain and its context. Its antigen is currently unknown. Using immunoSEQ multiplex PCR, the repertoire was profiled, and TCRdb retains in-frame clones only, with some absent. The sample holds over 10,000 clones, 65% to 80% seen once. CDR1 is MNHEY, CDR2 SMNVEV, per germline (reference sequence). This CDR3 contains 15 residues. V lost 5 bases, J lost 5 bases, and 9 bases stayed unmatched. The data originate from a study of CD4+ T cells in melanoma. Study-level findings and limits: CD8+ T cell, macrophage and B cell function reportedly correlated with neoantigen-specific CD4+ T cells. Neoantigen-specific CD4+ T cells in melanoma reportedly had diverse differentiation states.

Sample: cells from a culture (not recorded whether cultured in vitro). The source is a human donor with melanoma. This chain uses TRBV27 with TRBJ2-5; 9 bases are a match to TRBD1. This CDR3 is CASSRGQGRGETQYF. The CDR3, as DNA: TGTGCCAGCAGTCGCGGACAGGGGCGAGGGGAGACCCAGTACTTC.